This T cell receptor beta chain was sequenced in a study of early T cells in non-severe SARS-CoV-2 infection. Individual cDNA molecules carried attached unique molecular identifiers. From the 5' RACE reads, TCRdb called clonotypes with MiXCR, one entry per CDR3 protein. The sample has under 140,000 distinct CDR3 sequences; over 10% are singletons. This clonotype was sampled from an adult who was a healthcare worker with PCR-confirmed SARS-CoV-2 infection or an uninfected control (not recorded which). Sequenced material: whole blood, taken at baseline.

DNA for the CDR3: TGTGCCAGCAGCTTGGTACAGTTTGCAACTAATGAAAAACTGTTTTTT. It codes for CASSLVQFATNEKLFF. The V call is TRBV7-9, the J call TRBJ1-4; D uncertain. CDR1 SEHNR and CDR2 FQNEAQ come from the germline V gene (reference sequence). Trimming left V 3 bases short and J 0 bases short, with 11 bases between. The CDR3 spans 16 residues.